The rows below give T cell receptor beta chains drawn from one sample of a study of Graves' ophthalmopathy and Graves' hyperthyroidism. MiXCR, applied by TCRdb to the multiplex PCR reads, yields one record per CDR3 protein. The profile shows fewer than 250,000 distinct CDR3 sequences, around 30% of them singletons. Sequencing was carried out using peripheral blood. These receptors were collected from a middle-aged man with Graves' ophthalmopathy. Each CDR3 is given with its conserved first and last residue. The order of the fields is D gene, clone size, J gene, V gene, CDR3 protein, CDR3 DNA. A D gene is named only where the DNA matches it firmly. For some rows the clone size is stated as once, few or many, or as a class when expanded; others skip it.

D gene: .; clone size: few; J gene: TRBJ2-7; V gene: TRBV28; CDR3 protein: CASSLWGSYEQYF; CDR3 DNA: TGTGCCAGCTCGTTGTGGGGCTCCTACGAGCAGTACTTC
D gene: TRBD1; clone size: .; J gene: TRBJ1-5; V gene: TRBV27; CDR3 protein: CASRYRGASNQPQHF; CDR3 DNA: TGTGCCAGCAGATACAGGGGAGCAAGCAATCAGCCCCAGCATTTT
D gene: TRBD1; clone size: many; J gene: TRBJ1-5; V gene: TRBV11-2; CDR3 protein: CASSVSGTADQPQHF; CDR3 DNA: TGTGCCAGCAGCGTCTCCGGGACAGCGGATCAGCCCCAGCATTTT
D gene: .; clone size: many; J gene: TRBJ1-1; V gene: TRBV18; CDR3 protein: CASSPEGRITEAFF; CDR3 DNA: TGTGCCAGCTCACCTGAGGGGCGAATCACTGAAGCTTTCTTT
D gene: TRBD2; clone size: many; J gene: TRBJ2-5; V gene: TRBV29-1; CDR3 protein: CSVERLAGYQETQYF; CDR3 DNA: TGCAGCGTGGAAAGACTAGCGGGATACCAAGAGACCCAGTACTTC
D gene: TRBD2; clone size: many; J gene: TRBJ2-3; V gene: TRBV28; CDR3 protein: CASRRALAGVTDTQYF; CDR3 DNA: TGTGCCAGCAGACGGGCACTAGCGGGAGTTACAGATACGCAGTATTTT
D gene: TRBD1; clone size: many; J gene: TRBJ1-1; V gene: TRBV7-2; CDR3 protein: CASSPGGKYTEAFF; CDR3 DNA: TGTGCCAGCAGCCCAGGGGGCAAGTACACTGAAGCTTTCTTT
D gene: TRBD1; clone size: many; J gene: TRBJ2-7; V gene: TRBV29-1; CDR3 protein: CSALGQGVSEQYF; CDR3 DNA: TGCAGCGCCCTCGGACAGGGGGTTTCCGAGCAGTACTTC
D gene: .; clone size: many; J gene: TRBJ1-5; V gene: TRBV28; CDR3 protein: CASRPTANQPQHF; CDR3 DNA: TGTGCCAGCAGACCGACAGCTAATCAGCCCCAGCATTTT
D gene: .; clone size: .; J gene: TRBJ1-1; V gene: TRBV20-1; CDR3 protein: CSASPGGFAEAFF; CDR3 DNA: TGCAGTGCTAGTCCTGGAGGGTTCGCTGAAGCTTTCTTT
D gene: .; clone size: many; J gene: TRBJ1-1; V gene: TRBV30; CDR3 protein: CAWRGGANTEAFF; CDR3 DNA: TGTGCCTGGAGAGGGGGGGCGAACACTGAAGCTTTCTTT
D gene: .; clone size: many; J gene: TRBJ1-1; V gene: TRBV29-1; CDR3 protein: CSVEDQKPKNTEAFF; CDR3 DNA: TGCAGCGTTGAAGATCAGAAACCCAAGAACACTGAAGCTTTCTTT
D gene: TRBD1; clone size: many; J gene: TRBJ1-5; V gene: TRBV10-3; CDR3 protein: CAISDDRGSNQPQHF; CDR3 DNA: TGTGCCATCAGTGACGACAGGGGTAGCAATCAGCCCCAGCATTTT
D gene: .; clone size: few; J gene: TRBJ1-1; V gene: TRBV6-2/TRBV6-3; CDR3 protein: CASRRGGLNTEAFF; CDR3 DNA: TGTGCCAGCAGGAGGGGCGGCTTGAACACTGAAGCTTTCTTT
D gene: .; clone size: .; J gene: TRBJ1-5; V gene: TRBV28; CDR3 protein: CASSQPGTNQPQHF; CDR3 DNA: TGTGCCAGCAGCCAACCAGGGACAAATCAGCCCCAGCATTTT
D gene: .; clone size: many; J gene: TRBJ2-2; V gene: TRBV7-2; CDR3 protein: CASNRENTGELFF; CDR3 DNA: TGTGCCAGCAACCGGGAGAACACCGGGGAGCTGTTTTTT
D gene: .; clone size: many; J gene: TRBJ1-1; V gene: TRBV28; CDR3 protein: CATQAGLFMNTEAFF; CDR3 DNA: TGTGCCACCCAAGCCGGTCTATTCATGAACACTGAAGCTTTCTTT
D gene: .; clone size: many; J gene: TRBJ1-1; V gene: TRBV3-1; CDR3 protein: CASRKTGVMNTEAFF; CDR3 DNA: TGTGCCAGCAGGAAAACAGGTGTCATGAACACTGAAGCTTTCTTT
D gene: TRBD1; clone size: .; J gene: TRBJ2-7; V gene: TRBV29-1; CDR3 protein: CSAGTDYEQYF; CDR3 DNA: TGCAGCGCTGGGACAGACTACGAGCAGTACTTC
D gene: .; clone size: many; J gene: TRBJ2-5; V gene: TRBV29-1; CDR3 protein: CSVTSGWTVIETQYF; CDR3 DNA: TGCAGCGTCACCAGCGGGTGGACAGTGATTGAGACCCAGTACTTC
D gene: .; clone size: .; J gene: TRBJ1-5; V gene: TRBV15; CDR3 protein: CATSRTQGIGQPQHF; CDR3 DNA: TGTGCCACCAGCAGAACACAGGGAATTGGTCAGCCCCAGCATTTT
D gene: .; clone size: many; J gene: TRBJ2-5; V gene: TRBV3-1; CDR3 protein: CASSQVEVGTATQYF; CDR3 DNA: TGTGCCAGCAGCCAAGTAGAGGTTGGCACGGCGACCCAGTACTTC
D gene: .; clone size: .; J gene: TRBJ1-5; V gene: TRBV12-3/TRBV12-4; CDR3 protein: CASSLTTQHQPQHF; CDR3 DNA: TGTGCCAGCAGTTTAACAACACAGCATCAGCCCCAGCATTTT
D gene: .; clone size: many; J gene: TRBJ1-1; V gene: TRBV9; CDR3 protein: CASSVGGSTEAFF; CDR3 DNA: TGTGCCAGCAGCGTAGGGGGATCTACTGAAGCTTTCTTT
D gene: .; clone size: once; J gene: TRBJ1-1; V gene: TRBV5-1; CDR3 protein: CASSLVGANTEAFF; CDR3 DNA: TGCGCCAGCAGCTTGGTCGGCGCCAACACTGAAGCTTTCTTT
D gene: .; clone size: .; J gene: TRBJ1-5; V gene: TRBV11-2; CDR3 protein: CASSLESEFNQPQHF; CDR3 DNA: TGTGCCAGCAGCTTAGAGTCAGAGTTCAATCAGCCCCAGCATTTT
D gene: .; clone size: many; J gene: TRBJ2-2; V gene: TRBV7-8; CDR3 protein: CASMLRETGELFF; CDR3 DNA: TGTGCCAGCATGCTAAGGGAGACCGGGGAGCTGTTTTTT
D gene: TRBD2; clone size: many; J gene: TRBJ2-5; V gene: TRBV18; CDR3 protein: CASSVAGETQYF; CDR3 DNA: TGTGCCAGCTCAGTAGCGGGAGAGACCCAGTACTTC
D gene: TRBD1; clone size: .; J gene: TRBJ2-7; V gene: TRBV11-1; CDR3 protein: CASSSQRGTGTYEQYF; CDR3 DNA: TGTGCCAGCAGCTCACAGAGGGGGACAGGGACCTACGAGCAGTACTTC
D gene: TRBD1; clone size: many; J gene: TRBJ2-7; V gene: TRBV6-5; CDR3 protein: CASKLGIGTGGNEQYF; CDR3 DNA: TGTGCCAGCAAGTTGGGAATCGGGACAGGGGGCAACGAGCAGTACTTC
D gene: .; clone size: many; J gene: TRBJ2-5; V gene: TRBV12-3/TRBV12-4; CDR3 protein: CASSRGSQETQYF; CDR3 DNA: TGTGCCAGCAGCCGCGGGTCCCAAGAGACCCAGTACTTC
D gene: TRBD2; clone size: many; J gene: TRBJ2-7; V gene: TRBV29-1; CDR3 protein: CSAKGTSGRGTYEQYF; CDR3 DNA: TGCAGCGCTAAAGGGACTAGCGGGAGAGGAACCTACGAGCAGTACTTC
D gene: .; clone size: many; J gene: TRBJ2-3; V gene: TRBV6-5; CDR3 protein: CASSYSPDTQYF; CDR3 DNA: TGTGCCAGCAGTTACTCTCCAGATACGCAGTATTTT
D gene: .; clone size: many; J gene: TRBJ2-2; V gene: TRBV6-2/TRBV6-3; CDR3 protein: CASTLTGAGHTGELFF; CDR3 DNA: TGTGCCAGCACCCTGACGGGGGCAGGGCACACCGGGGAGCTGTTTTTT
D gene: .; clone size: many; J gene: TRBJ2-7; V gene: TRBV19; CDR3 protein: CASSSGDGSYEQYF; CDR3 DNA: TGTGCCAGTAGTAGCGGGGACGGGTCCTACGAGCAGTACTTC